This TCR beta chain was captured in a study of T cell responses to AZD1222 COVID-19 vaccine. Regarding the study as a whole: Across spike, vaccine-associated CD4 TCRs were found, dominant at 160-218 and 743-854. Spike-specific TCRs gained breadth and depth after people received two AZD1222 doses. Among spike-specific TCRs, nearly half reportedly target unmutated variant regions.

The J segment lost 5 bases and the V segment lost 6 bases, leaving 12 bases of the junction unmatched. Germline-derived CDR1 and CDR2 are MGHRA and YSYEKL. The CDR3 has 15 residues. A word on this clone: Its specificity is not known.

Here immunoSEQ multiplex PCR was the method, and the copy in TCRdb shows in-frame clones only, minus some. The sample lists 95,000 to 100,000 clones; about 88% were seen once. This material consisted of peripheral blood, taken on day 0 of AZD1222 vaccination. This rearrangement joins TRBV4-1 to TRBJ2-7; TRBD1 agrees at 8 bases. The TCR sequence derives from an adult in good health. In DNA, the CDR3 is TGCGCCAGCAGACTGGAACAGGGGGGTGGCCACGAGCAGTACTTC. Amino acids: CASRLEQGGGHEQYF.